A selection of T cell receptor beta chains follows, all from one sample in a study of monozygotic twins with inflammatory bowel disease. TCRdb re-called the 5' RACE reads; every CDR3 protein appears as one record, without DNA. The listing contains around 370,000 distinct CDR3 sequences. Source material: blood. Receptor source: a human donor with ulcerative colitis or Crohn's disease, or a healthy co-twin of an affected twin (not recorded which). The CDR3 runs from the conserved cysteine through the conserved F or W. Each record gives: V gene, J gene, CDR3 protein.

TRBV6-1	TRBJ2-7	CASRPTSGVGREQYF
TRBV19	TRBJ2-7	CASNSGTPSSYEQYF
TRBV5-4	TRBJ2-7	CASSSRDRSSYEQYF
TRBV6-2/TRBV6-3	TRBJ2-1	CASSYSSSLLDNEQFF
TRBV6-2/TRBV6-3	TRBJ1-1	CASILAGNTEAFF
TRBV20-1	TRBJ1-1	CSARGQGLWGVSDTEAFF
TRBV5-1	TRBJ2-3	CASKVPDSTDTQYF
TRBV28	TRBJ2-7	CASSTTQTGGSYEQYF
TRBV6-2/TRBV6-3	TRBJ2-5	CASSYPLRQAYQETQYF
TRBV4-2	TRBJ1-5	CASSQEPGATNQPQHF
TRBV7-3	TRBJ1-4	CASSRRGGEKLFF
TRBV11-3	TRBJ2-3	CASSLAGNTDTQYF
TRBV20-1	TRBJ2-1	CSARDLDRGLVNEQFF
TRBV30	TRBJ1-1	CAWNEQMNTEAFF
TRBV20-1	TRBJ1-6	CSVSGQVGSYNSPHHF
TRBV7-2	TRBJ1-5	CASSFRDGDQPQHF
TRBV7-6	TRBJ1-6	CASSLSRASSNSPLHF
TRBV24-1	TRBJ2-1	CATSDLGTGQHNEQFF
TRBV5-1	TRBJ2-1	CASGAGGGEQFF
TRBV24-1	TRBJ2-1	CATSDTRRGAYNEQFF
TRBV19	TRBJ2-3	CASSIGASDTQYF
TRBV30	TRBJ2-6	CAWSVGRVGANVLTF
TRBV7-9	TRBJ1-1	CASSPTGVTEAFF
TRBV4-3	TRBJ2-7	CASSQEAGLSYEQYF
TRBV18	TRBJ2-7	CASSQQRYYEQYF
TRBV4-3	TRBJ2-2	CASSQDPKGSNTGELFF
TRBV5-6	TRBJ2-7	CASSLAGTGQSSYF
TRBV18	TRBJ2-1	CASSPLGQGAGEQFF
TRBV3-1	TRBJ2-7	CASSHLAGDYEQYF
TRBV7-2	TRBJ1-1	CASKWGSTEAFF
TRBV5-1	TRBJ1-2	CASSLAGTSGYGYTF
TRBV12-3/TRBV12-4	TRBJ1-3	CASRGNTGSGNTIYF
TRBV7-9	TRBJ2-7	CASSSTSSKQYF
TRBV5-1	TRBJ2-7	CASSFSPTSGGSGFSYEQYF
TRBV3-1	TRBJ2-1	CASRRKLLTNEQFF
TRBV6-4	TRBJ2-1	CASSDGTGGNEQFF
TRBV20-1	TRBJ1-6	CSASKDRDSPLHF
TRBV2	TRBJ2-7	CASSVNLFYEQYF
TRBV5-1	TRBJ2-3	CASSSGDTDTQYF
TRBV7-2	TRBJ2-2	CASRRRDTGTGELFF
TRBV7-2	TRBJ2-7	CASSLGPSSYEQYF
TRBV20-1	TRBJ2-3	CSAAGAPTDTQYF
TRBV6-2/TRBV6-3	TRBJ2-1	CASSYPDGIINEQFF
TRBV7-3	TRBJ2-2	CASSFANTGELFF
TRBV7-8	TRBJ1-1	CASSLVGVGVEAFF
TRBV6-2/TRBV6-3	TRBJ1-5	CASSPGGGLQPQHF
TRBV20-1	TRBJ2-3	CSPPRRGGARTDTQYF
TRBV11-2	TRBJ1-6	CASSLEGAGGLSPLHF
TRBV6-5	TRBJ1-1	CASSYREGAEAFF
TRBV12-3/TRBV12-4	TRBJ1-5	CASTSTDYSNQPQHF
TRBV12-3/TRBV12-4	TRBJ1-6	CASSPTGGNSPLHF
TRBV11-2	TRBJ2-1	CASSLSGSSPGVNEQFF
TRBV29-1	TRBJ2-3	CSVVGLAGGYGPSTDTQYF
TRBV28	TRBJ2-2	CASSLLAGPGELFF
TRBV18	TRBJ2-5	CASSPPKPGGQETQYF